The 8 T cell receptor beta chains given below trace back to one sample, sequenced in a study of T cells in Graves' hyperthyroidism and ophthalmopathy. Researchers amplified the TCR beta CDR3 regions from RNA transcripts. HTBI primers drove first-round RT-PCR of the TCR CDR3. TCRdb fed the multiplex PCR reads into MiXCR, producing one record per CDR3 protein. The sample shows about 410,000 distinct CDR3 sequences, about 14% of them seen only once. Sequencing used blood. Receptors originate from a young woman with Graves' ophthalmopathy.

This clonotype was detected many times. This chain uses TRBV7-9 with TRBJ1-6, with D unclear. The V end lost 4 bases, the J end lost 8 bases, and 9 bases lay between the germline ends. Per germline, CDR1 SEHNR and CDR2 FQNEAQ (reference sequence). The CDR3 extends over 13 amino acids. The CDR3 DNA is TGTGCCAGCAGCTACCGGACCTATTCACCCCTCCACTTT. This sequence encodes CASSYRTYSPLHF.

This clonotype was counted at least ten times. The chain is built from TRBV28 and TRBJ1-2, with D tentatively TRBD1 (6 bases). The V and J ends lost 3 bases and 9 bases respectively, with 17 bases between them. The CDR3 length is 14 residues. CDR1 MDHEN and CDR2 SYDVKM come from the germline V gene. The CDR3 is CASSLVYRERSYTF. The CDR3 bases are TGTGCCAGCAGTTTGGTCTACAGGGAGCGAAGCTACACCTTC.

About this clonotype: A much larger clone is a single base away; this may be a read error. J is TRBJ2-1 and V is TRBV7-9; D ambiguous. CDR3 size: 15 residues. Germline CDR1 reads SEHNR; CDR2 reads FQNEAQ (reference sequence). In nucleotides, the CDR3 is TGTGCCAGCAGAACAAGGAACATTTGGTTGAATGAGCGGTTCTTC. It codes for CASRTRNIWLNERFF.

In this sample, this clonotype turned up many times. The gene calls are TRBV7-2 and TRBJ2-3; 9 bases are a match to TRBD2. The CDR3 loop spans 18 amino acids. Germline lookup yields CDR1 SGHTA and CDR2 FQGNSA. The ends lost 5 bases at V and 0 bases at J; junction bases unmatched: 12. The CDR3, as DNA: TGTGCCAGCAGCGACGTACCTAGCGGGGTCACTAGCACAGATACGCAGTATTTT. As protein: CASSDVPSGVTSTDTQYF.

This clonotype was seen many times. V gene TRBV6-2 or TRBV6-3 combines with J gene TRBJ2-2, with a tentative D call TRBD2 (7 bases). The V and J ends lost 7 bases and 4 bases respectively, with 13 bases between them. There are 14 residues in the CDR3. Germline-derived CDR1 and CDR2 are MNHEY and SVGEGT. The CDR3 region is CASTGGGGTGELFF. DNA of the CDR3: TGTGCCAGCACGGGAGGAGGGGGCACCGGGGAGCTGTTTTTT.

This clonotype occurred a few times. The V and J genes are TRBV9 and TRBJ2-3; D perhaps matches TRBD2 (6 bases). Deletions cut 5 bases from V and 4 bases from J, with 11 bases between. This CDR3 contains 13 residues. Per the germline V gene, CDR1 is SGDLS and CDR2 is YYNGEE. In DNA, the CDR3 is TGTGCCAGCAGACGGGACTCTTCAGATACGCAGTATTTT. This sequence encodes CASRRDSSDTQYF.

This clonotype was found many times. The chain links TRBV9 to TRBJ2-7; a possible D gene is TRBD1 (6 bases). Trimming pared 4 bases from V and 6 bases from J, leaving 17 bases between. This CDR3 contains 14 residues. CDR1 is SGDLS, CDR2 YYNGEE, per germline. The CDR3 DNA reads TGTGCCAGCAGCCCCTGGGACATGTCGGGCGAGCAGTACTTC. Its protein is CASSPWDMSGEQYF. Combining the CDR3 with reference TRBV9 and TRBJ2-7 gives the whole variable domain DSGVTQTPKHLITATGQRVTLRCSPRSGDLSVYWYQQSLDQGLQFLIQYYNGEERAKGNILERFSAQQFPDLHSELNLSSLELGDSALYFCASSPWDMSGEQYFGPGTRLTVT.

This clonotype has just a few counts. J is TRBJ2-1 and V is TRBV12-3 or TRBV12-4, with 11 bases identical to TRBD1. This CDR3 is 15 amino acids long. V was clipped by 1 base and J by 7 bases; unmatched bases: 3. CDR3: CASSLGDRGWNEQFF. The CDR3 DNA reads TGTGCCAGCAGTTTAGGGGACAGGGGGTGGAATGAGCAGTTCTTC.